The clone carrying this T cell receptor (beta chain) was seen more than once but under ten times. Its specificity is unknown. The germline V gene has CDR1 MDHEN and CDR2 SYDVKM. This CDR3 is 14 amino acids long. The V gene lost 11 bases and the J gene lost 1 base, with 17 bases spanning the gap. This sample was taken from a study of cytomegalovirus exposure and HLA in healthy donors. Regarding the study as a whole: Rarity held for most TCR sequences, but there were some public TCRs that occurred in many donors.

60 Vbeta and 13 Jbeta primers were used in PCR. Sequencing used immunoSEQ multiplex PCR; TCRdb keeps in-frame clones, though not all of them. The sample carries 60,000 to 70,000 clones, 55% to 80% recorded once. The rearrangement uses TRBV28 and TRBJ2-5; possible D gene TRBD1, 5 bases. The TCR sequence derives from a woman in her forties or fifties in good health and CMV-seronegative. Material: PBMCs. The CDR3 region is CASQGSPAQETQYF. Here the CDR3 DNA reads TGTGCCTCCCAGGGTTCCCCAGCCCAAGAGACCCAGTACTTC.